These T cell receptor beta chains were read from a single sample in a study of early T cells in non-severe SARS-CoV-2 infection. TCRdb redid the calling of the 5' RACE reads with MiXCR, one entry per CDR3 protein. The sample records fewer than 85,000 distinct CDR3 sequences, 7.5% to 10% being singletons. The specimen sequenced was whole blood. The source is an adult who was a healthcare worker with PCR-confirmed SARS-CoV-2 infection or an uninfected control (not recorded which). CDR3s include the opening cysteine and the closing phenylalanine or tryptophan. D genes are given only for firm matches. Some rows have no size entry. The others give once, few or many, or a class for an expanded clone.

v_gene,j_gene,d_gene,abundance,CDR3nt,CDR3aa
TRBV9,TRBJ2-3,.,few,TGTGCCAGCAGCGTAGGTGGCCCGAGGGATACGCAGTATTTT,CASSVGGPRDTQYF
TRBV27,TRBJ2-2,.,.,TGTGCCAGCAGTTTGGTGGGAAGAGGGGTGTCCGGGGAGCTGTTTTTT,CASSLVGRGVSGELFF
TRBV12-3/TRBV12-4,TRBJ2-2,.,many,TGTGCCAGCAGTTTCGGGTCCGTCGGCACCGGGGAGCTGTTTTTT,CASSFGSVGTGELFF
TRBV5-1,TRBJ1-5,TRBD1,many,TGCGCCAGCAGCTCGGGACAGGGCCAGGATCAGCCCCAGCATTTT,CASSSGQGQDQPQHF
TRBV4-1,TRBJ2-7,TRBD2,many,TGCGCCAGCAGCCAAGGTGGGGCGGGAGCCCCCTACGAGCAGTACTTC,CASSQGGAGAPYEQYF
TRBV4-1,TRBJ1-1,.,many,TGCGCCAGCAGCCGCGGACATTCGAACACTGAAGCTTTCTTT,CASSRGHSNTEAFF
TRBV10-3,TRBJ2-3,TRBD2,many,TGTGCCATCAGTGTTGGGGGACTAGGGGCCACAGATACGCAGTATTTT,CAISVGGLGATDTQYF
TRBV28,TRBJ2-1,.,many,TGTGCCAGCAGTCCCCAGGGGGTAGCGGCCTCCTACAATGAGCAGTTCTTC,CASSPQGVAASYNEQFF
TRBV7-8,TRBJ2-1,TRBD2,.,TGTGCCAGCAGGGCACTAGCGGGAGGTGAGCAGTTCTTC,CASRALAGGEQFF
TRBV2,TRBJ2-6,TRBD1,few,TGTGCCAGCAGGACAGGGGGCCCCTTTTCTGGGGCCAACGTCCTGACTTTC,CASRTGGPFSGANVLTF
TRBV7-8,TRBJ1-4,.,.,TGTGCCAGCAGCTTAAGACGCAATGAAAAACTGTTTTTT,CASSLRRNEKLFF
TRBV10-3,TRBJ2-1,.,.,TGTGCCATCAGTGAGTCGGGTAGCGGTGGGGGCAATGAGCAGTTCTTC,CAISESGSGGGNEQFF
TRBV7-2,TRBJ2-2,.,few,TGTGCCAGCAGCCCCGTGGGCGTTAGGACCGGGGAGCTGTTTTTT,CASSPVGVRTGELFF
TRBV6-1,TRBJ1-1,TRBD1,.,TGTGCCAGCAGTGAAAGCCAATACACGGCCAGCAGGGACAGGGTTAACACTGAAGCTTTCTTT,CASSESQYTASRDRVNTEAFF
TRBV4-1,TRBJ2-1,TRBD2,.,TGCGCCAGCAGCCCCTCCATGACTAGCGGGAGAAATGAGCAGTTCTTC,CASSPSMTSGRNEQFF